This is a list of T cell receptor beta chains from one sample in a study of PD-1 blockade in mismatch repair-deficient tumors. Data came from immunoSEQ multiplex PCR; TCRdb stores just in-frame clones and leaves some out. This sample yields 30,000 to 40,000 clones, of which approximately 81% are seen a single time; approximately 3.9% belongs to the top ten. The source was peripheral blood, collected around 75 weeks after starting pembrolizumab. These receptors were taken from an adult with mismatch repair-deficient cancer. CDR3s include the opening cysteine and the closing phenylalanine or tryptophan. The D gene is left open where the match is weak. Expanded clones get a size class; other rows say once, few or many, or leave the size out.

CDR3nt	CDR3aa	v_gene	j_gene	d_gene	abundance
TGTGCCAGCAGCTCACTTCACAGGGGAACGGGGAACACCGGGGAGCTGTTTTTT	CASSSLHRGTGNTGELFF	TRBV7-3	TRBJ2-2	TRBD1	-
TGTGCCAGCAGTGGGACGCTCGCGAACACCGGGGAGCTGTTTTTT	CASSGTLANTGELFF	TRBV9	TRBJ2-2	-	-
TGTGCCAGCAGTGCTTACAGGTCAAGTGGAAACACCATATATTTT	CASSAYRSSGNTIYF	TRBV2	TRBJ1-3	-	once
TGCAGCGCGACTCCGGGACAGGGGGACCGGGACACTGAAGCTTTCTTT	CSATPGQGDRDTEAFF	TRBV29-1	TRBJ1-1	TRBD1	-
TGTGCCTGGAGCGTAGGGGGAGACTATGGCTACACCTTC	CAWSVGGDYGYTF	TRBV30	TRBJ1-2	-	-
TGCGCCAGCAGCTTGGAGGGGCGGACGTTGGGGGGAACTGAAGCTTTCTTT	CASSLEGRTLGGTEAFF	TRBV5-1	TRBJ1-1	-	-
TGTGCCATCAGTGGACAGGCGAACACTGAAGCTTTCTTT	CAISGQANTEAFF	TRBV10-3	TRBJ1-1	-	-
TGTGCCAGCAGCTTCGAAAACACTGAAGCTTTCTTT	CASSFENTEAFF	TRBV11-3	TRBJ1-1	-	-
TGTGCCAGCAGCTCACGCAGGGGCCAAGCGGGGGGCTACACCTTC	CASSSRRGQAGGYTF	TRBV7-2	TRBJ1-2	-	few
TGTGCCAGCAGCCGAGGGACGGTCAATGAGCAGTTCTTC	CASSRGTVNEQFF	TRBV7-9	TRBJ2-1	-	-
TGTGCCAGCAGCTTACAGGGGTCCTCCTACGAGCAGTACTTC	CASSLQGSSYEQYF	TRBV5-4	TRBJ2-7	TRBD1	once
TGTGCCTGGAGTGGGGGGACACAAGGGGCCGAAGCTTTCTTT	CAWSGGTQGAEAFF	TRBV30	TRBJ1-1	-	-
TGTGCCTGGAGTGTCGCAGCTAACAATGAGCAGTTCTTC	CAWSVAANNEQFF	TRBV30	TRBJ2-1	-	-
TGTGCCAGCAGCCCGGACAGATCAAACTATGGCTACACCTTC	CASSPDRSNYGYTF	TRBV5-4	TRBJ1-2	-	once
TGCGCCAGCAGCTTTGGGGACAGGCTATACGAGCAGTACTTC	CASSFGDRLYEQYF	TRBV5-1	TRBJ2-7	TRBD1	-
TGTGCCAGCAGCTTAAACCCGGAGAAGACCCAGTACTTC	CASSLNPEKTQYF	TRBV7-9	TRBJ2-5	-	-
TGTGCCAGCAGATTGGGACAGTCTAGCAATCAGCCCCAGCATTTT	CASRLGQSSNQPQHF	TRBV2	TRBJ1-5	TRBD1	-
TGTGCCAGCAGCTTAAGTTCGGCAGGGGGTAAAGAGCAGTACTTC	CASSLSSAGGKEQYF	TRBV7-9	TRBJ2-7	TRBD1	-
TGTGCCAGCAGTTGGGGCCAGTACTACGAGCAGTACTTC	CASSWGQYYEQYF	TRBV27	TRBJ2-7	-	few
TGCGCCAGCAGCTTAGAAGGGAGAGAGACCCAGTACTTC	CASSLEGRETQYF	TRBV5-1	TRBJ2-5	-	-
TGTGCCAGTAGTATTGGGGGGTATAGCAATCAGCCCCAGCATTTT	CASSIGGYSNQPQHF	TRBV19	TRBJ1-5	-	-
TGTGCCAGCAGCCGCCGGGGCCCGAACACCGGGGAGCTGTTTTTT	CASSRRGPNTGELFF	TRBV9	TRBJ2-2	-	-
TGTGCCAGCAGCTCCGGGATCCCCATTCCGCAGTATTTT	CASSSGIPIPQYF	TRBV5-6	TRBJ2-3	-	-
TGCGCCAGCAGCCAAGATGTAATGGATAGTAACACCTTC	CASSQDVMDSNTF	TRBV4-1	TRBJ1-2	-	-
TGTGCCAGCAAGGTGGGACAGGCTTACATGAACACTGAAGCTTTCTTT	CASKVGQAYMNTEAFF	TRBV19	TRBJ1-1	TRBD1	-
TGTGCCAGCAGCAACCAAGGACAGACAGATACGCAGTATTTT	CASSNQGQTDTQYF	TRBV11-3	TRBJ2-3	-	-
TGTGCCTCGGGGGGGGGACAGAACACCGGGGAGCTGTTTTTT	CASGGGQNTGELFF	TRBV30	TRBJ2-2	TRBD2	-
TGTGCCAGTAGTACCCCTCTGGACAGGGATCAGCCCCAGCATTTT	CASSTPLDRDQPQHF	TRBV19	TRBJ1-5	TRBD1	-
TGTGCCTGGAGTGTAACCGGGGCGGAAGCTTTCTTT	CAWSVTGAEAFF	TRBV30	TRBJ1-1	-	-
TGTGCCAGTACCCAAGCTCGGAGCTCTGGAAACACCATATATTTT	CASTQARSSGNTIYF	TRBV19	TRBJ1-3	-	-
TGTGCCAGCAGCCAGGGACTAGCGGGAGGGCCGAAGTTCTTC	CASSQGLAGGPKFF	TRBV14	TRBJ2-1	TRBD2	-
TGTGCCAGCAGCCAAAGCACAGATACGCAGTATTTT	CASSQSTDTQYF	TRBV28	TRBJ2-3	-	-
TGTGCCAGCAGCTGGACTAGCGGGAACACCGGGGAGCTGTTTTTT	CASSWTSGNTGELFF	TRBV5-4	TRBJ2-2	TRBD2	-
TGTGCCAGCAGCCTCGAACTAGTTCCGGGGGAGACCCAGTACTTC	CASSLELVPGETQYF	TRBV7-6	TRBJ2-5	-	-
TGTGCCAGCAGCTTAACGAGAGAAGAGACCCAGTACTTC	CASSLTREETQYF	TRBV7-2	TRBJ2-5	-	few
TGTGCCAGCAGTGGGGGGACAGGGGGCAATGAGCAGTTCTTC	CASSGGTGGNEQFF	TRBV6-1	TRBJ2-1	TRBD1	-
TGTGCCAGCAGTGAAGCAGACAGCTCCTACGAGCAGTACTTC	CASSEADSSYEQYF	TRBV6-1	TRBJ2-7	-	-
TGTGCCAGCGGTTTGGGGTCAAGCTCCTACGAGCAGTACTTC	CASGLGSSSYEQYF	TRBV2	TRBJ2-7	-	-
TGTGCCAGCAGTTCCGGGACAGGGGGCTTAATGGTATATGGCTACACCTTC	CASSSGTGGLMVYGYTF	TRBV5-4	TRBJ1-2	TRBD1	-
TGTGCCAGCAGTGTGATCAGGGAGAATGAGCAGTTCTTC	CASSVIRENEQFF	TRBV2	TRBJ2-1	-	few
TGTGCCAGCAGCTTAGGGACTAGCGGGAGTCCTGAGTTCTTC	CASSLGTSGSPEFF	TRBV7-9	TRBJ2-1	TRBD2	-
TGCGCCAGCAGCCAACCGGGACGGAACTACAATGAGCAGTTCTTC	CASSQPGRNYNEQFF	TRBV4-1	TRBJ2-1	-	-
TGTGCCAGCAGCGTCCGGGACTCTCCTCACGAGCAGTACTTC	CASSVRDSPHEQYF	TRBV5-8	TRBJ2-7	-	-
TGCAGCGTTGACAGGGGGCGCGGAGCTTTCTTT	CSVDRGRGAFF	TRBV29-1	TRBJ1-1	TRBD1	-
TGTGCCAGTAGTACCGGCTCTGGGGCCAACGTCCTGACTTTC	CASSTGSGANVLTF	TRBV19	TRBJ2-6	-	-
TGTGCCAGCAGTGAAGTTCAGCCCCAGCATTTT	CASSEVQPQHF	TRBV6-1	TRBJ1-5	-	-
TGCAGTGCTAGTTCTAACTATGGCTACACCTTC	CSASSNYGYTF	TRBV20-1	TRBJ1-2	-	-
TGTGCCAGCAGCTCGATTACAGGGGGCCGTGGAAACACCATATATTTT	CASSSITGGRGNTIYF	TRBV11-2	TRBJ1-3	TRBD1	-
TGTGCCAGCAGCTCTAGTGGCGGGACGTTCGAGCAGTACTTC	CASSSSGGTFEQYF	TRBV13	TRBJ2-7	-	once
TGTGCCAGCAGCCCGTGGGACGGCACTGAAGCTTTCTTT	CASSPWDGTEAFF	TRBV13	TRBJ1-1	-	-